Below, one T cell receptor beta chain is given with its context. No antigen is known for it. This entry comes from a study of CD8 T cells in ankylosing spondylitis. By quantitative 5'-RACE with molecular barcodes, the TCR beta libraries were made. TCRdb ran MiXCR on the 5' RACE reads and lists one entry per CDR3 protein. Found here are approximately 500,000 distinct CDR3 sequences, roughly 13% of them singletons; the top ten hold around 7%. Broader study findings: Disease-linked clones bore a CD8+ phenotype, appearing relatively rarely in peripheral blood. Disease-linked clones were reportedly significantly enriched in matched ankylosing spondylitis synovial fluid. A motif in TCR beta, a set of under ten highly homologous variants, appeared characteristic of ankylosing spondylitis blood.

Sequences were obtained from blood, either unsorted or a sorted T cell fraction (not recorded which). This clonotype was obtained from a male donor with ankylosing spondylitis.

The CDR3 sequence is CASSSNRDRAHNEQFF. The CDR3 bases are TGTGCCAGCAGCTCCAACCGGGACAGGGCGCACAATGAGCAGTTCTTC. The rearrangement joins TRBV7-9 to TRBJ2-1; 9 bases agree with TRBD1. This CDR3 contains 16 residues. Trimming at V came to 4 bases and at J to 5 bases, leaving 9 bases not matched to a gene. Per germline, CDR1 SEHNR and CDR2 FQNEAQ (reference sequence).